This paragraph reports one T cell receptor (beta chain). No cognate antigen has been identified for it. The sample holds no much larger clone one base away, and base qualities are not on file. The data originate from a study of response to subunit inactivated influenza vaccine (dated by TCRdb to 2017 to 2018). For the wider study: To follow how T cells responded to a trivalent subunit inactivated influenza vaccine, the researchers relied on deep quantitative profiling of the T cell receptor repertoire.

Library construction relied on RT-PCR. The run used an Illumina HiSeq 2500. Clones were called with MiXCR by TCRdb after fastp trimmed the public reads at Q25, and only in-frame beta chains were retained. Each CDR3 protein gets just one entry, which takes the most common genes and DNA from the rows behind it. The sample table holds roughly 550,000 distinct CDR3 sequences, of which roughly 23% were seen once. Together, the top ten hold approximately 3% of the sample. The study at large found these results: The authors suggested that each seasonal influenza vaccination may recruit only a limited number of new T cells.

The CDR3 has 14 amino acids, counting the end cysteine and phenylalanine. The only DNA kept is the CDR3, 42 bases in frame from the first base. The CDR1 and CDR2 encoded by the germline V gene (reference sequence) are DFQATT and SNEGSKA. Here V drops 4 bases and J drops 3 bases, and the junction holds 6 bases not matched to any gene. Separately, the same data were catalogued under a study of T cells expressing NK-cell markers. That second publication adds: 5'RACE template switching, by which a universal primer site and unique molecular identifiers were added, was used to make TCR beta cDNA libraries. In sorted CD3+CD56+NKG2C+, CD3+CD56+NKG2C- and CD3+CD56-NKG2C+ T-cell subsets from eight donors, TCR beta-chain repertoires were profiled. Among the eight sequenced donors, seven were HCMV-seropositive and one was HCMV-seronegative. In several experiments an anti-gammadeltaTCR antibody was added to restrict sorting to alphabetaTCR-expressing T cells. In over five donors, the dominant CD3+CD56+NKG2C+ clonotypes were found to rank among the top 10 CD8+ clonotypes and to make up 1.0-7.0% of CD8+ T cells. Those dominant clonotypes were again the most abundant among CD3+CD56-NKG2C+ cells in a few donors, at about 28.3-65%. Whether the expanded NKG2C-expressing T cell clones were specific for HCMV antigens remained unclear. The eight sequenced donors were randomly selected healthy volunteers, three men and five women. A commercial ELISA kit detecting HCMV-specific IgG in serum was used to determine HCMV serostatus. Peripheral blood mononuclear cells were isolated from blood by Ficoll density gradient centrifugation. Using Miltenyi isolation kits, CD4+ and CD8+ T cells were isolated from PBMC through magnetic immunoseparation. cDNA synthesis was primed from the TCR beta constant segment, followed by two successive PCR amplification steps. Sequencing of the libraries produced 2 x 150 bp reads on Illumina HiSeq 2000/2500, MiSeq or NextSeq. Reads were demultiplexed and grouped by UMI with MIGEC, and clonotypes were assembled and quantified with MiTCR. Only TCR cDNA sequences supported by at least two reads were kept to exclude erroneous sequences. The tcR package was used for downstream repertoire analysis, and clonotypes were matched between fractions using CDR3 nucleotide sequence together with V segment. VDJmatch was used to annotate antigen specificity against VDJdb, with one amino acid substitution in CDR3 permitted.

This receptor was obtained from a man aged 45-65 years who received an inactivated influenza vaccine. Donor details come from another sample of the same person, matched by shared clones. The sequencing used CD4+ T cells sorted from PBMCs, collected roughly 12 days after vaccination. The rearranged segments are TRBV20-1 and TRBJ2-7; 10 bases in the junction line up with TRBD2. The base sequence is TGCAGTGCTATCGTAGCGGGAGGTCGCTACGAGCAGTACTTC. Translation gives CSAIVAGGRYEQYF.